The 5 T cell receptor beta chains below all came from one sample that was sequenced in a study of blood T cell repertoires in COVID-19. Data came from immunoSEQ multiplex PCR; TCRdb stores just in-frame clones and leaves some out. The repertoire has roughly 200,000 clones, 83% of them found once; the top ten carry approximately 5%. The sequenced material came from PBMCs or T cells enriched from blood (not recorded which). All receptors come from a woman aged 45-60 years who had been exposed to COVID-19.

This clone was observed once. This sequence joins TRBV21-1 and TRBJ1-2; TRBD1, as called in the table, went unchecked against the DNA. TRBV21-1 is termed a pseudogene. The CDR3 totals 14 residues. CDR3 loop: CASISYRGGYGYTF. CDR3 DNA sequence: TGTGCCAGCATCTCATACAGGGGAGGCTATGGCTACACCTTC.

CDR3 region: CASSQDGGLSDTQYF. In nucleotides, the CDR3 is TGTGCCAGCAGCCAAGACGGGGGGCTCTCAGATACGCAGTATTTT. This sequence joins TRBV4-2 and TRBJ2-3, with a tentative D call TRBD2 (7 bases). The CDR3 consists of 15 residues. Trimming cost V 0 bases and J 4 bases, with 11 bases left between them. Germline V gene data show CDR1 as LGHNA and CDR2 as YNFKEQ.

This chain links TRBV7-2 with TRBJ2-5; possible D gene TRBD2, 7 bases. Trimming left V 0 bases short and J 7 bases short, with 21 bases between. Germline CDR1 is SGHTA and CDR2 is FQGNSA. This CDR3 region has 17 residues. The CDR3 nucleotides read TGTGCCAGCAGCTTAGCGAGTAGGAGGGGGGGTGGAGGGACCCAGTACTTC. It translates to CASSLASRRGGGGTQYF.

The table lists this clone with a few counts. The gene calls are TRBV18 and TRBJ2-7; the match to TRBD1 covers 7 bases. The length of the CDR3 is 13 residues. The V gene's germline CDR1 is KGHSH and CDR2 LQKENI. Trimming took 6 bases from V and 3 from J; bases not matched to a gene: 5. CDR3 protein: CASSGTGDYEQYF. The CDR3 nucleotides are TGTGCCAGCTCGGGAACAGGGGACTACGAGCAGTACTTC.

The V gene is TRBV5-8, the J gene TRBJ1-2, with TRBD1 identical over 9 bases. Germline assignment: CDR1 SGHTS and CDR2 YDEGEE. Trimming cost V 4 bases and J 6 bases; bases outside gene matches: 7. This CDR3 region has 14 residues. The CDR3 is CASSPRDRDNGYTF. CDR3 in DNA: TGTGCCAGCAGCCCCCGGGACAGGGATAATGGCTACACCTTC. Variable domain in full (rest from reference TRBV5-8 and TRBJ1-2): EAGVTQSPTHLIKTRGQQATLRCSPISGHTSVYWYQQALGLGLQFLLWYDEGEERNRGNFPPRFSGRQFPNYSSELNVNALELEDSALYLCASSPRDRDNGYTFGSGTRLTVV.